This T cell receptor beta chain came from a study of T cell responses to AZD1222 COVID-19 vaccine. Sequencing used immunoSEQ multiplex PCR; TCRdb keeps in-frame clones, though not all of them. The table has 150,000 to 180,000 clones, roughly nine tenths seen once. Findings of the study overall: Nearly half of the spike-specific TCRs reportedly recognize variant regions that carry no mutations. Among the donors, most were white British and more were female, and clonal diversity was possibly underestimated.

About this clone: Its antigen is currently unknown.

The ends were cut back, 4 bases at V and 0 bases at J, with 11 bases in the middle. Per the germline V gene, CDR1 is SGHRS and CDR2 is YFSETQ. There are 14 residues in the CDR3. The sample here was peripheral blood, taken on day 0 of AZD1222 vaccination. This TCR came from an adult in good health. The rearrangement uses TRBV5-1 and TRBJ2-7, with D maybe TRBD1 (6 bases). CDR3 sequence reads: CASSPTQGSYEQYF. CDR3 sequence (DNA): TGCGCCAGCAGCCCAACACAGGGCTCCTACGAGCAGTACTTC.